This T cell receptor beta chain emerged from a study of response to subunit inactivated influenza vaccine. General study findings and limits: Authors suggested seasonal influenza vaccinations each recruit few new T cells.

MiXCR was run by TCRdb on the RT-PCR reads, yielding one entry per CDR3 protein. Here the sample spans about 780,000 distinct CDR3 sequences, around 18% being singletons. This CDR3 contains 15 residues. The junction had 9 bases not matched to a gene; V was cut back by 4 bases and J by 3 bases. Per germline, CDR1 SGDLS and CDR2 YYNGEE. The sample holds one count of this clonotype. Its antigen is not identified. This chain links TRBV9 with TRBJ2-7, with 8 bases lining up with TRBD1. Here the sequenced sample was PBMCs from blood, taken 4 to 6 days after vaccination. The origin of this receptor is a man over 45 who received an inactivated influenza vaccine. Here the CDR3 reads CASSPSDRAVYEQYF. In DNA form, the CDR3 reads TGTGCCAGCAGCCCTTCGGACAGGGCCGTCTACGAGCAGTACTTC.